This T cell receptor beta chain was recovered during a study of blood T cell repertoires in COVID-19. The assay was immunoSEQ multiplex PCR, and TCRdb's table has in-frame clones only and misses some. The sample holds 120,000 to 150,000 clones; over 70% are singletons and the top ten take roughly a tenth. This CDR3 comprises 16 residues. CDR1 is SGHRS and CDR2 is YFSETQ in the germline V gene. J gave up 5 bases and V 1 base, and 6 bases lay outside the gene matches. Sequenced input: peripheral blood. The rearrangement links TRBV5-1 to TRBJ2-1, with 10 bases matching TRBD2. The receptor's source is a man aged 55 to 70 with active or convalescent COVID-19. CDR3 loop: CASSLPRTSGDNEQFF. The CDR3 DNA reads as TGCGCCAGCAGCTTGCCCCGGACTAGCGGAGACAATGAGCAGTTCTTC. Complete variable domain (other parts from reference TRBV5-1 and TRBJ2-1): KAGVTQTPRYLIKTRGQQVTLSCSPISGHRSVSWYQQTPGQGLQFLFEYFSETQRNKGNFPGRFSGRQFSNSRSEMNVSTLELGDSALYLCASSLPRTSGDNEQFFGPGTRLTVL.